The present T cell receptor (beta chain) was sequenced within a study of CD8 T cells in Susac syndrome. An input of roughly 0.5 to 1 ug of RNA was subjected to reverse transcription using random hexamers. immunoSEQ multiplex PCR amplified TCR beta CDR3 across 54 Vbeta, 13 Jbeta. TCRdb independently ran MiXCR on the immunoSEQ multiplex PCR reads; one entry per CDR3 protein. The data contain about 110,000 distinct CDR3 sequences, 90% to 98% of them singletons. TCR beta was sequenced from blood CD8+ and CD4+ T cells. This clonotype originated in a human donor in good health. Sequencing input: CD4+ T cells from PBMCs.

Here the CDR3 reads CASSFIARSPSNQPQHF. The CDR3 DNA follows: TGTGCCAGCAGTTTCATTGCGCGGTCCCCAAGCAATCAGCCCCAGCATTTT. The chain combines TRBV28 with TRBJ1-5; no clear D. V lost 3 bases, J lost 1 base, and 16 bases lay in between. The CDR3 runs 17 residues. Germline V lookup: CDR1 MDHEN, CDR2 SYDVKM.